These 12 T cell receptor beta chains originate from one sample sequenced in a study of identical twins. TCRdb passed the 5' RACE reads through MiXCR, listing each CDR3 protein once. The sample yields fewer than 800,000 distinct CDR3 sequences, roughly 7.1% seen once. This sample was shared with a second study, whose subject was yellow fever vaccine responses in identical twins.

The sample comprised PBMCs. These receptor sequences come from a woman aged 18-35 years in good health.

Ten or more counts support this clonotype. This sequence joins TRBV4-1 and TRBJ2-4, with D unclear. CDR1 is MGHRA, CDR2 YSYEKL, per germline. The CDR3 contains 12 residues. The V end was cut by 5 bases, the J end by 0 bases, with 2 bases between. CDR3 sequence: CASSKAKNIQYF. The DNA of the CDR3 is TGCGCCAGCAGCAAAGCCAAAAACATTCAGTACTTC.

This clonotype was seen more than once but under ten times. The chain uses TRBV7-9 and TRBJ2-7; the match to TRBD2 covers 7 bases. This CDR3 has 15 amino acids. Trimming removed 5 bases from V and 4 bases from J; junction bases left unmatched: 11. CDR1 is SEHNR and CDR2 is FQNEAQ in the germline V gene (reference sequence). In nucleotides, the CDR3 is TGTGCCAGCAGCGAGGGGCGGGGGAAGGCTTACGAGCAGTACTTC. Translation: CASSEGRGKAYEQYF.

V is TRBV5-1 and J is TRBJ2-1, with a tentative D call TRBD2 (6 bases). V lost 2 bases to trimming and J lost 8 bases, with 17 bases between them. CDR1 is SGHRS, CDR2 YFSETQ, per germline. There are 15 residues in the CDR3. CDR3 sequence (DNA): TGCGCCAGCAGCTTTGGGGTTGCGGGGCGGGATGAGCAGTTCTTC. It codes for CASSFGVAGRDEQFF.

V usage is TRBV20-1 and J usage is TRBJ2-7; maybe TRBD1 (6 bases). There are 15 residues in the CDR3. V lost 6 bases to trimming and J lost 0 bases, with 18 bases between them. Germline V gives CDR1 DFQATT, CDR2 SNEGSKA (reference sequence). CDR3 coding DNA: TGCAGTGCCCCCGACCGGGACAAAACCTCCTACGAGCAGTACTTC. The encoded protein is CSAPDRDKTSYEQYF.

The sample holds many counts of this clonotype. The chain employs TRBV6-2 or TRBV6-3 and TRBJ2-5, with 8 bases matching TRBD1. Germline V gives CDR1 MNHEY, CDR2 SVGEGT. The CDR3 extends over 15 amino acids. The junction had 7 bases not matched to a gene; V was cut back by 6 bases and J by 1 base. The CDR3 region has the DNA TGTGCCAGCAGCAAATGGACAGGGCGCCAAGAGACCCAGTACTTC. Protein: CASSKWTGRQETQYF.

The chain uses TRBV7-9 and TRBJ1-4; TRBD1 is a possible D gene (5 bases). CDR3 length: 15 residues. Germline CDR1 reads SEHNR; CDR2 reads FQNEAQ (reference sequence). Between the trimmed V and J ends, which lost 5 bases and 2 bases, there was a span of 12 bases. The CDR3 loop reads CASSRPGRTNEKLFF. CDR3 coding DNA: TGTGCCAGCAGCCGCCCGGGACGGACTAATGAAAAACTGTTTTTT.

This clonotype turned up a few times. V usage is TRBV28 and J usage is TRBJ2-5, with TRBD2 matching over 11 bases. V shed 6 bases, J shed 2 bases, and the junction held 5 bases outside the gene matches. Germline V gene sequence: CDR1 MDHEN, CDR2 SYDVKM. The CDR3 is 15 residues long. CDR3 residues: CASSYGTSGQETQYF. The CDR3 DNA is TGTGCCAGCAGCTACGGGACTAGCGGACAAGAGACCCAGTACTTC. The whole variable domain, remainder taken from reference TRBV28 and TRBJ2-5, is DVKVTQSSRYLVKRTGEKVFLECVQDMDHENMFWYRQDPGLGLRLIYFSYDVKMKEKGDIPEGYSVSREKKERFSLILESASTNQTSMYLCASSYGTSGQETQYFGPGTRLLVL.

This clonotype appeared many times. The rearrangement joins TRBV12-3 or TRBV12-4 to TRBJ2-3; possible D gene TRBD1, 6 bases. The V and J ends lost 6 bases and 2 bases respectively, with 12 bases between them. This CDR3 comprises 14 residues. CDR3 DNA sequence: TGTGCCAGCAGCCCGGGACACCCCACAGATACGCAGTATTTT. Translation gives CASSPGHPTDTQYF.

Ten or more counts support this clonotype. The gene calls are TRBV12-3 or TRBV12-4 and TRBJ2-7, with D unresolved. The CDR3 totals 12 residues. V lost 8 bases and J lost 2, with 10 bases in between. The CDR3 sequence is CASSRFPYEQYF. The CDR3 nucleotides read TGTGCCAGCTCAAGGTTCCCCTACGAGCAGTACTTC.

This clonotype was counted many times. V and J are TRBV12-3 or TRBV12-4 and TRBJ2-1, with 13 bases fitting TRBD2. The CDR3 is 13 residues long. V was clipped by 5 bases and J by 14 bases; unmatched bases: 6. CDR3 nucleotides: TGTGCCAGCAGTCCCGGGACTAGCGGGATGGAGTTCTTC. Protein: CASSPGTSGMEFF.

This clonotype came up a few times. The rearrangement uses TRBV4-1 and TRBJ1-1; D is perhaps TRBD1 (5 bases). This CDR3 contains 16 residues. Germline CDR1 and CDR2: MGHRA and YSYEKL. The ends were cut back, 1 base at V and 7 bases at J, with 19 bases in the middle. CDR3 residues: CASSQVPAGRRGEAFF. The CDR3 DNA sequence: TGCGCCAGCAGCCAAGTCCCGGCGGGGCGGAGGGGTGAAGCTTTCTTT.

This clonotype was seen a handful of times. The rearrangement uses TRBV29-1 and TRBJ2-5, with D perhaps assigned TRBD1 or TRBD2 (6 bases each). Trimming removed 6 bases at V and 3 bases at J, with 11 bases between. This CDR3 has 12 residues. Per germline, CDR1 SQVTM and CDR2 ANQGSEA. The DNA of the CDR3 is TGCAGCGTACAGGGACTGGAAGAGACCCAGTACTTC. Translated: CSVQGLEETQYF.